The source of this TCR beta chain is a study of blood T cell repertoires in COVID-19 (TCRdb year 2020). A note on the overall study: The collaborator samples originated in the United States, Italy and Spain and spanned the acute and convalescent phases of COVID-19. The material from the prospective study consisted of cDNA or gDNA derived from T cells, B-cell-depleted T cells, or PBMCs. The dataset comprised deeply sampled blood TCRbeta repertoires from subjects exposed to, actively infected with, or recovered from COVID-19. A freely available public database, intended as a resource for researchers studying the immune response to SARS-CoV-2, is where the repertoires were released. Samples were obtained from the ongoing ImmuneRACE study (first 160 participants) and from about 1,300 subjects provided by 6 global collaborators. Sample metadata almost always included a de-identified subject ID, COVID-19 status, age in years and sex. Where HLA class I and class II types were available, the types were taken from metadata supplied by the sample provider, not from assay-based typing.

The collaborating institutions used their own protocols to collect whole blood in K2EDTA tubes. For TCRbeta analysis, collaborator samples were shipped as frozen whole blood, as isolated PBMCs, or as DNA extracted from either sample type. What the authors observed across the whole study: The amount of clinical and demographic metadata varied by source and participant and was provided uncurated.

TCRbeta CDR3 regions were amplified from genomic DNA using the immunoSEQ Assay, a bias-controlled multiplex PCR. Processing in the source paper ran as follows. The number of nucleated cells in each sample was estimated by amplification of reference gene primers within the assay. To quantify the absolute abundance of each unique TCRbeta CDR3 rearrangement, sequence reads were collapsed and filtered. For each sample, productive Simpson clonality was calculated as the square root of Simpson's diversity index over productive rearrangements. TCRdb retrieved this table from immuneACCESS and kept in-frame rearrangements only. Not all clones are present; in checked studies, unresolved V genes account for under half, and no reason is known for the remainder. The V and J calls and clone size come from that table; D and trimming were worked out from the DNA. The sample includes approximately 150,000 clones, with approximately 90% observed a single time. The ten largest clones represent 0.75% to 0.95% of the sample.

Of note for this clone: Its antigen is still unknown. It has no much larger one-base neighbor in the sample; base qualities were not kept.

Spanning cysteine to phenylalanine, the CDR3 consists of 13 amino acids. Only the CDR3 DNA stays, 39 bases, in frame from base 1. Trimming takes 6 bases from V and 3 bases from J, and the germline ends sit 11 bases apart. Via the germline V gene, CDR1 is SGHAT and CDR2 FQNNGV. The source material was peripheral blood. This TCR derives from a woman aged 45 to 65 with acute or convalescent COVID-19. The rearrangement combines TRBV11-2 with TRBJ1-1; the D segment could be TRBD1, given 5 matching bases. In nucleotide form, the sequence is TGTGCCAGCAGAATTAAAGGGGACACTGAAGCTTTCTTT. It specifies CASRIKGDTEAFF.